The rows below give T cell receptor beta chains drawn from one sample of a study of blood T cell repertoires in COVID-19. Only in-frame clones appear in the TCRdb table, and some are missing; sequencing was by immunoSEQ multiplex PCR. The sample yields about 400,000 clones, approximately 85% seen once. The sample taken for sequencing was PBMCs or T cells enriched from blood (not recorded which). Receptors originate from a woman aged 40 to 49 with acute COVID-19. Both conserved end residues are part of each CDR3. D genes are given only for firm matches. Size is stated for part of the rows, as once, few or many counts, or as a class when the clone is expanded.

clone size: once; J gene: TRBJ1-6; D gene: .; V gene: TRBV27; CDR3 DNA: TGTGCCAGCAGTCCTTGGACAGCCAATTCACCCCTCCACTTT; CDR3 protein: CASSPWTANSPLHF
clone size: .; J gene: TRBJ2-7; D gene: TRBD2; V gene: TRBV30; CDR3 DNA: TGTGCCTGGAGTGTTTCTAGCGGGGCTTTCCAGCAGTACTTC; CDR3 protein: CAWSVSSGAFQQYF
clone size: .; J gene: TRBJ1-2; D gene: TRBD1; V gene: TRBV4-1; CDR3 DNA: TGCGCCAGCAGCCCACAGGGGGCTAGAGGCTACACCTTC; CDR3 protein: CASSPQGARGYTF
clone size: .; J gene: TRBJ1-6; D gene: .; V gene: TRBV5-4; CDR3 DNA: TGTGCCAGCACCCGGACAGACCTTGGGAATTCACCCCTCCACTTT; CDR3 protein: CASTRTDLGNSPLHF
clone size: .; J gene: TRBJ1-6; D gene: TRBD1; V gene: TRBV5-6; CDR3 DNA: TGTGCCAGCAGTTACCCACGGTCAGGGGGCAATTCACCCCTCCACTTT; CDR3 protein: CASSYPRSGGNSPLHF
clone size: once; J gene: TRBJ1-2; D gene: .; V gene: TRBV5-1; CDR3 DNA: TGCGCCAGCAGCTTGGATATACAGGACTATGGCTACACCTTC; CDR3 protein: CASSLDIQDYGYTF
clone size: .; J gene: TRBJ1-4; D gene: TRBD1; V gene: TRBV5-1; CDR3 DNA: TGCGCCAGCAGCCCCGGGACAGATAATGAAAAACTGTTTTTT; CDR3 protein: CASSPGTDNEKLFF
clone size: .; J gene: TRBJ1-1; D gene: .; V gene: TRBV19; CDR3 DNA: TGTGCCAGTAGAAATCCCCGGGGCACTGAAGCTTTCTTT; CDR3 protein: CASRNPRGTEAFF
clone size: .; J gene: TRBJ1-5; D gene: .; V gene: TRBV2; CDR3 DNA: TGTGCCAGCAGTGAAAGCGGAACTCAGCCCCAGCATTTT; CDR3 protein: CASSESGTQPQHF
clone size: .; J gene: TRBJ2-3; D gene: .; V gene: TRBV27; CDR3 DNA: TGTGCCACTACCTCGGCCGGAGTCACAGATACGCAGTATTTT; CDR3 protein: CATTSAGVTDTQYF
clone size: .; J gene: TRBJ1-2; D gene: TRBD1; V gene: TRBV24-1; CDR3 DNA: TGTGCCACCAGTGATCCGAACAGGGGTACTAACTATGGCTACACCTTC; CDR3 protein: CATSDPNRGTNYGYTF
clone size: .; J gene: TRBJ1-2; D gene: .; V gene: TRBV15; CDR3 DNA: TGTGCCACCAGCAGGACGGGGGGCTATGGCTACACCTTC; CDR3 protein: CATSRTGGYGYTF
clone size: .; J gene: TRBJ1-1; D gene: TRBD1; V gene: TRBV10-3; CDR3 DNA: TGTGCCATCAGTGCCGCAGGGGGGTTTGGGAACACTGAAGCTTTCTTT; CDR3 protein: CAISAAGGFGNTEAFF
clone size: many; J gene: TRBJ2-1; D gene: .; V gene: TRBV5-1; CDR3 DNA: TGCGCCAGCAGCTTGTATCCGGGGGATAGCTCCTACAATGAGCAGTTCTTC; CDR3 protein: CASSLYPGDSSYNEQFF
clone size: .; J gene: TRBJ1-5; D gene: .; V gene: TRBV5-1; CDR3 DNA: TGCGCCAGCAGCTTTCAGGGACACAGCAATCAGCCCCAGCATTTT; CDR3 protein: CASSFQGHSNQPQHF
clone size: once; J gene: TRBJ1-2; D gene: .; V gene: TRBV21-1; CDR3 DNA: TGTGCCAGCAGCAAAGAAGGGACAGACGACTATGGCTACACCTTC; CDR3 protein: CASSKEGTDDYGYTF
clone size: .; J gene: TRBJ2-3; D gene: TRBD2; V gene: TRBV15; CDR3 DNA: TGTGCCACCAGCCACGGGACTAGCGGGGGGGCCGGGCAGTATTTT; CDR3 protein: CATSHGTSGGAGQYF
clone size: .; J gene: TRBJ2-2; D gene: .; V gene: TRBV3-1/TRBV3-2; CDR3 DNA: TGTGCCAGCAGCCGCCAGGACAGCACCTTATTCAAAACCGGGGAGCTGTTTTTT; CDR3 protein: CASSRQDSTLFKTGELFF
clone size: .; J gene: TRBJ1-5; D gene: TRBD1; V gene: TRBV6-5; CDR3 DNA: TGTGCCAGCAGTTTCTTACGATCAGGGGGTCAGCCCCAGCATTTT; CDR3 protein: CASSFLRSGGQPQHF
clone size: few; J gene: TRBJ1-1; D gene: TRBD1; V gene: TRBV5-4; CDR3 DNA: TGTGCCAGCAGACCGACAGGGGTCATGAACACTGAAGCTTTCTTT; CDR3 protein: CASRPTGVMNTEAFF
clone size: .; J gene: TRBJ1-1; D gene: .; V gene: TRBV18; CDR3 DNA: TGTGCCAGCTCACCTTGGCCGATAATGAACACTGAAGCTTTCTTT; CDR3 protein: CASSPWPIMNTEAFF
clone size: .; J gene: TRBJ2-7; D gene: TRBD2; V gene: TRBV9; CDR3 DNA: TGTGCCAGCAGCGTAGAGGAACTAGCGAGTTCCTACGAGCAGTACTTC; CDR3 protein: CASSVEELASSYEQYF
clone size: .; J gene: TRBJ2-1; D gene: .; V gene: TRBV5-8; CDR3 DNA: TGTGCCAGCAGCTTACTAAACAATGAGCAGTTCTTC; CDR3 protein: CASSLLNNEQFF
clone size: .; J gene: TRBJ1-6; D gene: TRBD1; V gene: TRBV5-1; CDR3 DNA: TGCGCCAGCAGCTTGGCCCCGGGACAGGGGCAGGGCTCCTATAATTCACCCCTCCACTTT; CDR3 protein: CASSLAPGQGQGSYNSPLHF
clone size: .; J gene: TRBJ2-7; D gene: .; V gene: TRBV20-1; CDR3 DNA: TGCAGTGCTGTAGTCTCCTACGAGCAGTACTTC; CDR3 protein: CSAVVSYEQYF
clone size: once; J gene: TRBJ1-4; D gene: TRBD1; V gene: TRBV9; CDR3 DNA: TGTGCCAGCAGCGTAGGGACAGGGAGGAATGAAAAACTGTTTTTT; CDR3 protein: CASSVGTGRNEKLFF
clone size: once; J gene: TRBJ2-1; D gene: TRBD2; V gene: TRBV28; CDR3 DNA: TGTGCCAGCGAGAGCGGGGGGCGCCCGTCTGTAAATGAGCAGTTCTTC; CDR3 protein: CASESGGRPSVNEQFF
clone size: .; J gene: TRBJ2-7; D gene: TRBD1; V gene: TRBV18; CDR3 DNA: TGTGCCAGCTCACCAATGGGGACAGGATCCTACGAGCAGTACTTC; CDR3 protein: CASSPMGTGSYEQYF
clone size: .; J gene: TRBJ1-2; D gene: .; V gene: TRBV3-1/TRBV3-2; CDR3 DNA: TGTGCCAGCAGCCAAGATTGGGGGGGATATGGCTACACCTTC; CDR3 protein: CASSQDWGGYGYTF
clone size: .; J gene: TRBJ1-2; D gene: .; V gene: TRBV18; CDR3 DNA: TGTGCCAGCTCACTACAGGAATACTATGGCTACACCTTC; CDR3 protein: CASSLQEYYGYTF
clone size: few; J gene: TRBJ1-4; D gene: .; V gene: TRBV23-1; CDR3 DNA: TGCGCCAGCAGTCAGGGCAGCCCCCAGTTTCTACTGTTTTTT; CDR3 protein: CASSQGSPQFLLFF
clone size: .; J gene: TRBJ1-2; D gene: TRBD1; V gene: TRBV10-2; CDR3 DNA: TGCGCCAGCAGCGGACAGGGGACTAACTATGGCTACACCTTC; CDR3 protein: CASSGQGTNYGYTF
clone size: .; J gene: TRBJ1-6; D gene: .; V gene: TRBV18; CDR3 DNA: TGTGCCAGCACGGGGGACGGTTCACCCCTCCACTTT; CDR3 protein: CASTGDGSPLHF
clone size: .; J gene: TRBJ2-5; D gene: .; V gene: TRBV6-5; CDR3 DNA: TGTGCCAGCAGGGTTGACTTCCAAGAGACCCAGTACTTC; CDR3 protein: CASRVDFQETQYF
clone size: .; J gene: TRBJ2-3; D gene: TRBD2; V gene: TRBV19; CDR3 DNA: TGTGCCAGTAGCAAGGGACTAGAGCCAAATACGCAGTATTTT; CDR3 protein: CASSKGLEPNTQYF
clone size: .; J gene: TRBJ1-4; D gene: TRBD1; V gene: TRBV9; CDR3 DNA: TGTGCCAGCAGCGCACCCGCTCCCGGGACAGGGGGCGAAAAACTGTTTTTT; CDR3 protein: CASSAPAPGTGGEKLFF
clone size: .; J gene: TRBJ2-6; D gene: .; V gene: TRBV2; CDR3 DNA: TGTGCCAGCAGTGTAGGTTCAGGGGGGTCTGGGGCCAACGTCCTGACTTTC; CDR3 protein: CASSVGSGGSGANVLTF
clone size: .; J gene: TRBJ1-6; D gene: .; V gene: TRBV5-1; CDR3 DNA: TGCGCCAGCAGCTTGGAGTTTAGATCACCCCTCCACTTT; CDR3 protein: CASSLEFRSPLHF
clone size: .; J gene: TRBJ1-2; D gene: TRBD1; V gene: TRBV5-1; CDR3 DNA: TGCGCCAGCAGTTGGGTTCAGGGGGGCGGCTATGGCTACACCTTC; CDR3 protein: CASSWVQGGGYGYTF
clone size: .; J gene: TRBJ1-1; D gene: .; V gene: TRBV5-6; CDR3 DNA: TGTGCCAGCAGCTTGGTGGGCCAGACTGAAGCTTTCTTT; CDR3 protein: CASSLVGQTEAFF
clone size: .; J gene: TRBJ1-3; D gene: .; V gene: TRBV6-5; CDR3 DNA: TGTGCCAGCAAACCGCCCTCTGTAGACACCATATATTTT; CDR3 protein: CASKPPSVDTIYF
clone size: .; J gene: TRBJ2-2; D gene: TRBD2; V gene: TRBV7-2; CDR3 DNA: TGTGCCAGCAGCTCAAACATAGCGGGGGCCGGGACCGGGGAGCTGTTTTTT; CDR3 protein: CASSSNIAGAGTGELFF
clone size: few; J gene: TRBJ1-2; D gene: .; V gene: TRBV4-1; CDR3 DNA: TGCGCCAGCAGCCAAGACTTGGCGGGTGGCTACACCTTC; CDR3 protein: CASSQDLAGGYTF
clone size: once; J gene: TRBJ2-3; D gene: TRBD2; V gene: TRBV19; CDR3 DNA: TGTGCCAGTAGTAGCGGACGTATAGCGGGGGGGCGGCAAGATACGCAGTATTTT; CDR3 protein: CASSSGRIAGGRQDTQYF
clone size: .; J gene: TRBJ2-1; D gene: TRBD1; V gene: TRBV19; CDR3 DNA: TGTGCCACCGGGGTGCTTAGGGGGCCGGACAATGAGCAGTTCTTC; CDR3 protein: CATGVLRGPDNEQFF
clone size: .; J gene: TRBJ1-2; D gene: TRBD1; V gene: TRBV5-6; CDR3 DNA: TGTGCCAGCAGCTCCGACAGGGACCTCACCTTC; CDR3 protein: CASSSDRDLTF
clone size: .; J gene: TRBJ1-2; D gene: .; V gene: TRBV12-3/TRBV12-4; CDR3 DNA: TGTGCCAGCAGTTCGGGGGTCGCGGGCTACACCTTC; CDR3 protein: CASSSGVAGYTF
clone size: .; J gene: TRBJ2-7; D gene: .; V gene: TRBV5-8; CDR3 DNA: TGTGCCAGCAGCTTAACAGAGCAGTACTTC; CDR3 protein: CASSLTEQYF
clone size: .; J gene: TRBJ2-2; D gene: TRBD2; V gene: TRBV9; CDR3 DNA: TGTGCCAGCAGCACGGGAGGCCGCACCGGGGAGCTGTTTTTT; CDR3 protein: CASSTGGRTGELFF
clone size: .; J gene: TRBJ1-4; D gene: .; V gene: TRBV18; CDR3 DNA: TGTGCCAGCTCACCGGCAGGGTTAGAGGAAAAACTGTTTTTT; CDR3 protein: CASSPAGLEEKLFF
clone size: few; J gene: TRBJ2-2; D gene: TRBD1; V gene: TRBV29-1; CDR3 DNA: TGCAGCGTTGGGACAGGGCGCCATTGGGGCGGGGAGCTGTTTTTT; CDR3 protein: CSVGTGRHWGGELFF
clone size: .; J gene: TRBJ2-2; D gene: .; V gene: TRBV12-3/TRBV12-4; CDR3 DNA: TGTGCCAGCAGCGGCAGGGACACCGGGGAGCTGTTTTTT; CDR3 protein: CASSGRDTGELFF
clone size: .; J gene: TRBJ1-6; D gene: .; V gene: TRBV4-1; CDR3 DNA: TGCGCCAGCAGCCCCGGGACAACAACCTCCATCTATAATTCACCCCTCCACTTT; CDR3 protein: CASSPGTTTSIYNSPLHF
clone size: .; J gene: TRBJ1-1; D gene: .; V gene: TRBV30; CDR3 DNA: TGTGCCTGGAGTGTAGCCAGGGACTATGCTAGCGCTTTCTTT; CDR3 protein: CAWSVARDYASAFF
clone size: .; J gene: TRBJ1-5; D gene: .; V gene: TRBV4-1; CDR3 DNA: TGCGCCAGCAGCCTTGTTAGTCAGGGGAATAATCAGCCCCAGCATTTT; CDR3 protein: CASSLVSQGNNQPQHF
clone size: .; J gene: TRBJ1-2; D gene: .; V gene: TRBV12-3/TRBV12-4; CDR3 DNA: TGTGCCAGCAGTTTCAACAGGGATGGCTACACCTTC; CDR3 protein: CASSFNRDGYTF
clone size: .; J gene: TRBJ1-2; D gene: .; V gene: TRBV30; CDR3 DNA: TGTGCCTGGAGTGTCTTAAAATCTGGCGGGGGCTACACCTTC; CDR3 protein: CAWSVLKSGGGYTF